The next 13 T cell receptor beta chains were all read from a single sample in a study of CD8+ T cells in alopecia areata (dated by TCRdb to 2017 to 2018). The method was the immunoSEQ multiplex PCR assay. RNA was extracted from all samples and reverse transcribed into cDNA as template for TCR sequencing. TCRdb holds this immuneACCESS table with in-frame rearrangements only. Some clones are missing; in checked studies, unresolved V genes explain under half, and the rest has no known cause. Counted in this sample were about 120,000 clones; roughly 50% of them appeared once. The ten biggest clones cover roughly 30% of the sample. This specimen's time point label, interpreted: about four weeks on oral tofacitinib. According to the study, the label for this sample's treatment or condition signals: oral pan-JAK inhibitor, 5-10 mg twice daily. The sample in question was CD8+ T cells sorted from blood, obtained at week 4, from a patient treated with tofacitinib. The source is a human donor with alopecia areata.

The chain combines TRBV5-6 with TRBJ2-7; 7 positions match TRBD1. After removal of 4 bases from V and 6 bases from J, the junction contained 7 bases not matched to a gene. Per germline, CDR1 SGHDT and CDR2 YYEEEE. The CDR3 is made up of 13 amino acids. For the CDR3, the DNA is TGTGCCAGCAGCCCACAGGGGTCTGGCGAGCAGTACTTC. It translates to CASSPQGSGEQYF.

This clone showed up just a few times. This chain connects TRBV13 to TRBJ2-5; D gene uncertain. Trimming removed 6 bases at V and 3 bases at J, with 8 bases between. The CDR3 sequence is 12 residues long. Germline values: CDR1 PRHDT, CDR2 FYEKMQ (reference sequence). The CDR3 coding sequence is TGTGCCAGCAGTACGAGCGAAGAGACCCAGTACTTC. Its translation: CASSTSEETQYF.

This clone came up once. This chain joins TRBV6-5 and TRBJ2-7; D remains ambiguous. CDR1 is MNHEY and CDR2 is SVGAGI in the germline V gene. CDR3 length: 14 amino acids. V lost 4 bases, J lost 1 base, and 11 bases lay in between. CDR3 loop: CASSWERQSYEQYF. The CDR3 coding sequence is TGTGCCAGCAGTTGGGAACGGCAGTCCTACGAGCAGTACTTC.

The chain recombines TRBV28 with TRBJ2-1; TRBD1 matches at 7 bases. Germline V gene data show CDR1 as MDHEN and CDR2 as SYDVKM. The CDR3 runs to 14 residues. Unmatched junction bases numbered 8, after V lost 7 bases and J lost 5 bases. As DNA, the CDR3 is TGTGCCAGCACGAGACAGGGTACCGACAATGAGCAGTTCTTC. It specifies CASTRQGTDNEQFF.

V and J are TRBV15 and TRBJ2-1, with TRBD1 matching 9 bases. This CDR3 is 15 amino acids long. J lost 3 bases, V lost 4 bases, and 4 bases had no gene match. In germline, CDR1 is LNHNV, CDR2 YYDKDF (reference sequence). CDR3 protein: CATSIDRGVYNEQFF. In DNA, the CDR3 is TGTGCCACCAGCATCGACAGGGGGGTCTACAATGAGCAGTTCTTC.

The sample holds one count of this clone. The chain couples TRBV29-1 to TRBJ1-2; D is possibly TRBD1 (6 bases). Germline CDR1 is SQVTM and CDR2 is ANQGSEA. The CDR3 covers 13 residues. Trimming shortened V by 1 base and J by 1 base, and 7 bases separated the two germline ends. In nucleotides, the CDR3 is TGCAGCGTTGAAGGACAGGATAACTATGGCTACACCTTC. Encoded protein: CSVEGQDNYGYTF.

CDR3 bases: TGTGCCAGCAGCTTAGCGGGCAGTTGGACGGAGCAGTACTTC. It translates to CASSLAGSWTEQYF. This chain links TRBV7-9 with TRBJ2-7, with no clear D. This CDR3 comprises 14 residues. Trimming took 0 bases from V and 7 from J, leaving 13 bases between them. Germline V gene lookup returns CDR1 SEHNR and CDR2 FQNEAQ (reference sequence).

This clone occurred once. The chain couples TRBV25-1 to TRBJ2-7, with 9 positions matching TRBD1. The CDR3 sequence is 16 residues long. Germline assignment: CDR1 MGHDK and CDR2 SYGVNS. Trimming at V came to 6 bases and at J to 2 bases, leaving 11 bases not matched to a gene. The CDR3 coding sequence is TGTGCCAGCAGGGGGCCGGGGGACAGGGCGACCTACGAGCAGTACTTC. Amino acid sequence: CASRGPGDRATYEQYF.

V usage is TRBV9 and J usage is TRBJ1-3, with D possibly TRBD1 on 6 matching bases. V was cut by 2 bases and J by 0 bases, with 9 bases left in between. The germline gives CDR1 SGDLS, CDR2 YYNGEE. This CDR3 is 15 amino acids long. The CDR3, as DNA: TGTGCCAGCAGCGTGGACAGAAACTCTGGAAACACCATATATTTT. Its translation is CASSVDRNSGNTIYF.

The chain couples TRBV29-1 to TRBJ2-7; 7 nucleotides line up with TRBD1. The CDR3 has 14 amino acids. The J segment lost 2 bases and the V segment lost 5 bases, leaving 9 bases of the junction unmatched. Germline V lookup: CDR1 SQVTM, CDR2 ANQGSEA. Here the CDR3 DNA reads TGCAGCGTTTTTCCAGGACAGGCCACCTACGAGCAGTACTTC. As protein: CSVFPGQATYEQYF.

In this sample, this clone turned up a few times. The genes are TRBV28 and TRBJ2-1, with 9 bases fitting TRBD2. Looked up from germline, CDR1 is MDHEN and CDR2 is SYDVKM. The CDR3 spans 21 residues. V shed 2 bases, J shed 7 bases, and the junction held 24 bases outside the gene matches. CDR3 in amino acids: CASSLGDWGGLAGESVNEQFF. The CDR3 bases are TGTGCCAGCAGTTTAGGTGATTGGGGGGGATTAGCGGGAGAATCCGTTAATGAGCAGTTCTTC.

The V and J genes are TRBV29-1 and TRBJ2-7, with no clear D. V lost 2 bases and J lost 0, with 11 bases in between. From germline, CDR1 is SQVTM and CDR2 ANQGSEA. The CDR3 is made up of 14 amino acids. The CDR3 DNA is TGCAGCGTTGAAAGAGGTGTCGACTCCTACGAGCAGTACTTC. Translating gives CSVERGVDSYEQYF.

The V and J genes are TRBV15 and TRBJ2-7; a weak D match, TRBD2 (6 bases). V was cut by 1 base and J by 5 bases, with 15 bases left in between. The V gene's germline CDR1 is LNHNV and CDR2 YYDKDF (reference sequence). This CDR3 has 15 amino acids. CDR3 amino acids: CATSRGWGEPNEQYF. CDR3 nucleotide sequence: TGTGCCACCAGCAGAGGCTGGGGGGAACCCAACGAGCAGTACTTC.